A selection of T cell receptor beta chains follows, all from one sample in a study of early T cells in non-severe SARS-CoV-2 infection. MiXCR, run by TCRdb on the 5' RACE reads, gives a single entry per CDR3 protein. Of 50,000 to 65,000 distinct CDR3 sequences detected, roughly 7.8% appear once; the ten largest clones hold about 10%. Source: whole blood, taken at baseline. These receptors originate from an adult who was a healthcare worker with PCR-confirmed SARS-CoV-2 infection or an uninfected control (not recorded which). The CDR3 runs from the conserved cysteine through the conserved F or W. The D gene is left open where the match is weak. Rows may omit the clone size; those that give it use once, few, many or a size class.

j_gene	abundance	v_gene	d_gene	CDR3aa
TRBJ2-6	many	TRBV28	TRBD1	CASSLTGVAGANVLTF
TRBJ2-7	few	TRBV5-5	TRBD1	CASSLARQGYEQYF
TRBJ2-7	many	TRBV6-2/TRBV6-3	.	CASSRLYEQYF
TRBJ2-3	.	TRBV20-1	.	CSATPLTSTDTQYF
TRBJ2-1	many	TRBV7-6	TRBD1	CASSPRTGSSYNEQFF
TRBJ2-1	many	TRBV7-2	TRBD2	CASSFLVGSGRSNEQFF
TRBJ2-3	many	TRBV27	.	CASSSTDTQYF
TRBJ2-6	few	TRBV4-3	.	CASSQAHAGANVLTF
TRBJ1-5	many	TRBV12-3/TRBV12-4	.	CASSLMESNQPQHF
TRBJ1-5	.	TRBV6-5	.	CASSYSKSRQPQHF
TRBJ2-7	.	TRBV29-1	.	CSVDRALCEQYF
TRBJ1-3	few	TRBV20-1	.	CSATPGAGNTIYF
TRBJ2-3	many	TRBV6-5	TRBD2	CASSLSGRPTDTQYF
TRBJ2-3	many	TRBV12-3/TRBV12-4	.	CASSLWEAPDTQYF
TRBJ2-1	.	TRBV4-2	TRBD2	CASNPASGRAVGNEQFF
TRBJ2-2	.	TRBV3-1	TRBD2	CASSLGLAGYTGELFF
TRBJ2-3	many	TRBV18	.	CASSLGGPTDTQYF
TRBJ2-3	few	TRBV28	TRBD2	CASSGAFTGTSGLSTDTQYF
TRBJ2-2	many	TRBV4-1	.	CASSVVPLGELFF
TRBJ1-2	.	TRBV4-2	.	CASSQGESDSNYGYTF
TRBJ2-2	many	TRBV6-5	TRBD1	CASSLLSLTGTGNTGELFF
TRBJ2-1	few	TRBV7-2	TRBD2	CASSPPAGGDNEQFF
TRBJ2-7	many	TRBV7-9	.	CASSPNALGTSTYEQYF
TRBJ1-2	many	TRBV12-3/TRBV12-4	.	CASSLSFAGYTF
TRBJ2-1	many	TRBV11-2	TRBD2	CASSKTGLAPNEQFF
TRBJ2-7	few	TRBV29-1	.	CSVRVSYEQYF
TRBJ2-5	few	TRBV6-6	.	CASSPGGGSETQYF
TRBJ2-5	few	TRBV10-3	.	CAIASSTGAETQYF
TRBJ2-7	medium-sized	TRBV15	TRBD1	CATSRGTGGSYEQYF
TRBJ2-1	many	TRBV2	.	CASSPSRFSYNEQFF
TRBJ2-2	many	TRBV28	.	CASNSLDTGELFF
TRBJ2-4	many	TRBV9	.	CASSPHRDIQYF
TRBJ2-7	.	TRBV5-1	.	CASSLGGGNDEQYF